One T cell receptor (beta chain) is described in this entry. The data stem from a study of T cell changes during pregnancy in multiple sclerosis. TCRdb's table, derived via immunoSEQ multiplex PCR, lists solely in-frame clones and lacks some. The sample shows 39,000 or so clones, around 93% of them seen only once. This CDR3 spans 11 amino acids. V was pared by 7 bases and J by 7 bases, with 7 bases between. CDR1 is SNHLY, CDR2 FYNNEI, per germline. The chain uses TRBV2 and TRBJ1-4; D not certain. The sequencing here drew on CD8+ T cells from peripheral blood mononuclear cells, taken in the third trimester of pregnancy. This clonotype originated in a female donor with multiple sclerosis, enrolled in a pregnancy study. The CDR3 coding sequence is TGTGCCAGCAACCGGGTTGAAAAACTGTTTTTT. This gives the protein CASNRVEKLFF.